A single sample is the source of the 14 T cell receptor beta chains below, sequenced in a study of blood T cell repertoires in COVID-19. Repertoires were generated with immunoSEQ multiplex PCR, while TCRdb's copy carries only in-frame clones and drops some. The sample records approximately 70,000 clones, roughly 92% being singletons. Sequencing was carried out using peripheral blood. The receptors derive from a man aged 50 to 59 with COVID-19, enrolled during active disease.

This rearrangement joins TRBV2 to TRBJ2-3, with 12 bases fitting TRBD2. V was pared by 9 bases and J by 5 bases, with 3 bases of the junction left unmatched. Germline assignment: CDR1 SNHLY and CDR2 FYNNEI. CDR3 length equals 13 residues. The CDR3 region is CASLAGGEDTQYF. In nucleotides, the CDR3 is TGTGCCAGTCTAGCGGGAGGGGAAGATACGCAGTATTTT.

Only one count was recorded for this clone. The rearrangement uses TRBV9 and TRBJ2-1; 10 bases agree with TRBD2. The germline V gene encodes CDR1 SGDLS and CDR2 YYNGEE. V was clipped by 1 base and J by 9 bases; unmatched bases: 7. The CDR3 extends over 15 amino acids. In nucleotides, the CDR3 is TGTGCCAGCAGCGTATCTAGCGGGAGCATGACTGAGCAGTTCTTC. Translated: CASSVSSGSMTEQFF.

The CDR3 reads CASSSGTGGSQQYF. CDR3 DNA: TGTGCCAGCAGCTCCGGGACAGGGGGCTCCCAGCAGTACTTC. The rearrangement uses TRBV7-2 and TRBJ2-7; 12 positions match TRBD1. The germline gives CDR1 SGHTA, CDR2 FQGNSA. Germline trimming cut 4 bases from V and 8 bases from J; bases unmatched to any gene: 6. This CDR3 is 14 amino acids long. Using reference TRBV7-2 and TRBJ2-7 for the parts outside the CDR3, the full variable domain is GAGVSQSPSNKVTEKGKDVELRCDPISGHTALYWYRQSLGQGLEFLIYFQGNSAPDKSGLPSDRFSAERTGGSVSTLTIQRTQQEDSAVYLCASSSGTGGSQQYFGPGTRLTVT.

The chain couples TRBV29-1 to TRBJ1-3; 9 bases are a match to TRBD1. The CDR3 totals 14 residues. Germline V gives CDR1 SQVTM, CDR2 ANQGSEA. The V and J ends lost 4 bases and 2 bases, in that order; junction bases with no gene match: 3. The CDR3 loop is CSVAGTGTGNTIYF. The CDR3 nucleotides read TGCAGCGTTGCCGGGACAGGGACTGGAAACACCATATATTTT.

V and J are TRBV5-6 and TRBJ2-2, with 11 bases matching TRBD2. The CDR3 runs 17 residues. The trim removed 3 bases at V and 5 bases at J, leaving 9 bases unmatched. Per germline, CDR1 SGHDT and CDR2 YYEEEE. The DNA of the CDR3 is TGTGCCAGCAGCTCCACCCTAGCGGGAGGTCGGACCGGGGAGCTGTTTTTT. This translates into CASSSTLAGGRTGELFF.

The chain employs TRBV6-5 and TRBJ2-5, with D perhaps TRBD1 (6 bases). V lost 6 bases and J 5 bases, leaving 16 bases between the germline ends. Germline V gives CDR1 MNHEY, CDR2 SVGAGI. This CDR3 contains 14 residues. Written as DNA, the CDR3 is TGTGCCAGCAGGAGACAGGTGGAATCTGAGACCCAGTACTTC. Its protein product is CASRRQVESETQYF.

This chain uses TRBV7-9 with TRBJ2-3; 7 bases align to TRBD1. This CDR3 is built from 17 residues. Losses at the gene ends were 6 bases for V and 0 bases for J; bases not matched to a gene: 12. Germline lookup yields CDR1 SEHNR and CDR2 FQNEAQ (reference sequence). In DNA form, the CDR3 reads TGTGCCAGCAGGGGATTATCCGGACAGGATAGCACAGATACGCAGTATTTT. It is translated as CASRGLSGQDSTDTQYF.

V and J are TRBV21-1 and TRBJ2-5; the table's D call, TRBD2, has no DNA check behind it. TRBV21-1 counts as a pseudogene. The CDR3 loop spans 16 amino acids. CDR3 sequence (DNA): TGTGCCAGCAGCAAAGAGCCGAACGGGGGGCACGAGACCCAGTACTTC. It is translated as CASSKEPNGGHETQYF.

V usage is TRBV2 and J usage is TRBJ1-5; D may be TRBD1 (5 bases). CDR1 and CDR2 from the germline V gene are SNHLY and FYNNEI. Trimming removed 7 bases at V and 6 bases at J, with 13 bases between. The CDR3 consists of 13 residues. CDR3 in amino acids: CASKFGGTQPQHF. The CDR3 DNA sequence: TGTGCCAGCAAGTTCGGGGGAACTCAGCCCCAGCATTTT.

The CDR3 DNA is TGTGCCAGCAGACCGCCGGGACTAGCGGGACTTGAGCAGTTCTTC. It translates to CASRPPGLAGLEQFF. This chain uses TRBV11-2 with TRBJ2-1; the match to TRBD2 covers 13 bases. Germline V gene data show CDR1 as SGHAT and CDR2 as FQNNGV. Trimming took 6 bases from V and 9 from J; bases not matched to a gene: 8. The CDR3 runs to 15 residues.

The chain joins TRBV30 to TRBJ2-6; D is unclear. CDR3 length equals 15 residues. Trimming took 2 bases from V and 0 from J, leaving 8 bases between them. Germline V lookup: CDR1 GTSNPN, CDR2 SVGIG (reference sequence). CDR3 sequence (DNA): TGTGCCTGGAGTTACGGGTTCTCTGGGGCCAACGTCCTGACTTTC. Translating it yields CAWSYGFSGANVLTF. Together with reference TRBV30 and TRBJ2-6, the CDR3 gives the full variable domain: SQTIHQWPATLVQPVGSPLSLECTVEGTSNPNLYWYRQAAGRGLQLLFYSVGIGQISSEVPQNLSASRPQDRQFILSSKKLLLSDSGFYLCAWSYGFSGANVLTFGAGSRLTVL.

This clone has just a few counts. V usage is TRBV6-5 and J usage is TRBJ2-3; 7 bases map to TRBD2. With 6 bases clipped from V and 3 bases from J, the junction kept 6 bases outside the gene matches. The CDR3 extends over 14 amino acids. Germline values: CDR1 MNHEY, CDR2 SVGAGI. The DNA of the CDR3 is TGTGCCAGCAGACCATTAGCGGGTACAGATACGCAGTATTTT. It specifies CASRPLAGTDTQYF.

The chain employs TRBV10-3 and TRBJ1-5; TRBD1 matches at 9 bases. Losses at the gene ends were 8 bases for V and 4 bases for J; bases not matched to a gene: 6. This CDR3 region has 14 residues. CDR1 and CDR2 (germline): ENHRY, SYGVKD. The CDR3 region has the DNA TGTGCCATCGGCCGGGACAGGGATAATCAGCCCCAGCATTTT. Its protein is CAIGRDRDNQPQHF.

The chain joins TRBV27 to TRBJ2-1; 7 nucleotides agree with TRBD2. Germline V gives CDR1 MNHEY, CDR2 SMNVEV (reference sequence). This CDR3 has 15 residues. V shed 1 base and J 5 bases; nucleotides not matched to a gene: 5. The CDR3 protein is CASSLFAGENNEQFF. The CDR3 DNA reads TGTGCCAGCAGTTTATTCGCGGGAGAGAACAATGAGCAGTTCTTC.